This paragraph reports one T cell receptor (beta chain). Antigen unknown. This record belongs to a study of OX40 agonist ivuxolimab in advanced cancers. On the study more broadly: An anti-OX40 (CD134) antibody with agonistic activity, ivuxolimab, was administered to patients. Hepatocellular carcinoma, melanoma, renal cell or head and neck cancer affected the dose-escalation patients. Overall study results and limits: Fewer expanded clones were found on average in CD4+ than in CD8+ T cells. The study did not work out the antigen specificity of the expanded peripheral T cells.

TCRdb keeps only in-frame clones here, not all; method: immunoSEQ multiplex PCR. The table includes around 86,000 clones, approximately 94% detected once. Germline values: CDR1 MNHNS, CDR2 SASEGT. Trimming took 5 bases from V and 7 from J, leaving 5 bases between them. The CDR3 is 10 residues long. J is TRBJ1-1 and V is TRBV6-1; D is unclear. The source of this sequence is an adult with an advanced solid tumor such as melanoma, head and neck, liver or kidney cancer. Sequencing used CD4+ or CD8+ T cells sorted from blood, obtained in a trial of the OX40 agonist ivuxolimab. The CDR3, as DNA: TGTGCCAGCAGTAAATATGAAGCTTTCTTT. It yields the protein CASSKYEAFF.